Below, 25 T cell receptor beta chains from the same sample are listed, as sequenced in a study of brain T cells in children with intractable seizures. Sequencing used immunoSEQ multiplex PCR; TCRdb keeps in-frame clones, though not all of them. The top ten clones hold 5.5% to 6% of a sample with 300,000 to 400,000 clones, approximately 93% of them seen once. Time point indicated: blood from clinic visit 5 months post-surgery; TSC patient then seizure free. Sequenced material: peripheral blood, taken more than 4 months after surgery. Receptor source: a boy in the first two years of life with tuberous sclerosis and intractable seizures.

This chain links TRBV5-1 with TRBJ1-4; D ambiguous. Germline CDR1 reads SGHRS; CDR2 reads YFSETQ. The V and J ends lost 0 bases and 8 bases respectively, with 11 bases between them. This CDR3 has 14 amino acids. CDR3 sequence: CASSLDPATEKLFF. Here the CDR3 DNA reads TGCGCCAGCAGCTTGGATCCGGCCACCGAAAAACTGTTTTTT.

The chain is built from TRBV30 and TRBJ2-1; no definite D call. This CDR3 region has 10 residues. The ends were cut back, 0 bases at V and 9 bases at J, with 3 bases in the middle. Germline CDR1 is GTSNPN and CDR2 is SVGIG (reference sequence). The CDR3 protein is CAWSVVEQFF. Here the CDR3 DNA reads TGTGCCTGGAGTGTGGTTGAGCAGTTCTTC.

This clone was seen a single time. This chain joins TRBV4-1 and TRBJ2-7; TRBD1 matches at 10 bases. The CDR3 sequence is 17 residues long. CDR1 is MGHRA and CDR2 is YSYEKL in the germline V gene. V trimming: 1 base; J trimming: 2 bases; junction bases outside the gene matches: 8. CDR3 region: CASSQVPTGTGAYEQYF. CDR3 nucleotides: TGCGCCAGCAGCCAAGTTCCGACCGGGACAGGGGCCTACGAGCAGTACTTC.

Concerning this clone: This same CDR3 is encoded by further DNA sequences in the sample. The chain carries TRBV4-1 and TRBJ1-1, with D possibly being TRBD1 (5 bases). There are 14 residues in the CDR3. Germline V gene sequence: CDR1 MGHRA, CDR2 YSYEKL. Between the trimmed V and J ends, which lost 1 base and 0 bases, there was a span of 6 bases. DNA for the CDR3: TGCGCCAGCAGCCAAGGACAGCTGAACACTGAAGCTTTCTTT. This encodes CASSQGQLNTEAFF.

The chain has TRBV9 and TRBJ2-7, with D possibly matching TRBD2 (6 bases). Germline V gene sequence: CDR1 SGDLS, CDR2 YYNGEE. CDR3 length equals 14 residues. V dropped 0 bases and J dropped 4 bases, with 11 bases sitting between them. In DNA, the CDR3 is TGTGCCAGCAGCGTAGATTTTGGAGGGTACGAGCAGTACTTC. Its translation is CASSVDFGGYEQYF.

The rearrangement links TRBV7-8 to TRBJ2-1, with no clear D. The V and J ends lost 1 base and 5 bases respectively, with 12 bases between them. The germline gives CDR1 SGHVS, CDR2 FQNEAQ. The CDR3 is 15 residues long. The CDR3 DNA follows: TGTGCCAGCAGCTTAGTGGCGCTCGGAGACAATGAGCAGTTCTTC. Translating it yields CASSLVALGDNEQFF.

The CDR3 DNA follows: TGTGCCAGCAGTCCAGGTTTGTCTGGAAACACCATATATTTT. The encoded protein is CASSPGLSGNTIYF. The chain carries TRBV6-5 and TRBJ1-3, with D unresolved. Trimming left V 5 bases short and J 1 base short, with 9 bases between. CDR3 length: 14 residues. In germline, CDR1 is MNHEY, CDR2 SVGAGI.

The chain combines TRBV4-1 with TRBJ2-1, with D perhaps matching TRBD2 (6 bases). Germline CDR1 reads MGHRA; CDR2 reads YSYEKL. V was clipped by 1 base and J by 4 bases, with 14 bases between them. The CDR3 is 16 amino acids. The CDR3 DNA is TGCGCCAGCAGCCAAGCTTCCGGGACTCGTTACAATGAGCAGTTCTTC. This codes for CASSQASGTRYNEQFF.

V and J are TRBV6-5 and TRBJ2-7; the match to TRBD1 covers 7 bases. Looked up from germline, CDR1 is MNHEY and CDR2 is SVGAGI. V shed 6 bases and J 3 bases; nucleotides not matched to a gene: 5. The CDR3 length is 13 residues. The CDR3 protein is CASSRQGYYEQYF. CDR3 bases: TGTGCCAGCAGCCGACAGGGCTACTACGAGCAGTACTTC.

The rearrangement uses TRBV19 and TRBJ1-6, with 8 bases fitting TRBD1. The CDR3 spans 14 residues. Germline V gene lookup returns CDR1 LNHDA and CDR2 SQIVND (reference sequence). The V gene end was trimmed by 6 bases and the J gene end by 10 bases; junction bases not matched to a gene: 8. The CDR3 DNA is TGTGCCAGTAGCCTACAGGGGGAAGGGTCACCCCTCCACTTT. It yields the protein CASSLQGEGSPLHF.

The rearrangement joins TRBV11-3 to TRBJ2-7, with TRBD1 matching 7 bases. Germline CDR1 is SGHNT and CDR2 is YENEEA. Trimming at V came to 3 bases and at J to 3 bases, leaving 8 bases not matched to a gene. The CDR3 consists of 15 residues. The CDR3 DNA sequence: TGTGCCAGCAGCTTCCCTCGCAGGGGGTACTACGAGCAGTACTTC. It is translated as CASSFPRRGYYEQYF. The full variable domain, with the rest looked up from reference TRBV11-3 and TRBJ2-7, is EAGVVQSPRYKIIEKKQPVAFWCNPISGHNTLYWYLQNLGQGPELLIRYENEEAVDDSQLPKDRFSAERLKGVDSTLKIQPAELGDSAVYLCASSFPRRGYYEQYFGPGTRLTVT.

The chain is built from TRBV12-3 or TRBV12-4 and TRBJ1-1; D unresolved. The CDR3 contains 12 residues. Trimming took 2 bases from V and 4 from J, leaving 5 bases between them. The CDR3 coding sequence is TGTGCCAGCAGTTTATTCGGCACTGAAGCTTTCTTT. Its protein product is CASSLFGTEAFF.

The chain links TRBV2 to TRBJ2-5; D not resolved. Trimming shortened V by 8 bases and J by 1 base, and 5 bases separated the two germline ends. CDR3 size: 11 residues. The germline V gene has CDR1 SNHLY and CDR2 FYNNEI. The DNA for the CDR3 is TGTGCCAGCGAATTCCAAGAGACCCAGTACTTC. It yields the protein CASEFQETQYF.

This clone was seen once. This rearrangement joins TRBV27 to TRBJ2-7, with 9 bases fitting TRBD1. V lost 6 bases to trimming and J lost 5 bases; unmatched junction nucleotides: 14. The CDR3 has 16 amino acids. Germline loops: CDR1 MNHEY, CDR2 SMNVEV (reference sequence). CDR3 in amino acids: CASRYQLGTGINEQYF. The CDR3 DNA follows: TGTGCCAGCAGGTATCAGCTGGGGACAGGGATCAACGAGCAGTACTTC.

Concerning this clone: Other nucleotide sequences in the sample specify the same CDR3. The genes are TRBV6-1 and TRBJ2-3, with D uncertain. V lost 2 bases, J lost 2 bases, and 8 bases lay in between. Germline values: CDR1 MNHNS, CDR2 SASEGT. The CDR3 totals 14 residues. The CDR3 nucleotides are TGTGCCAGCAGTGAAAGGGATCCCACAGATACGCAGTATTTT. Amino acid sequence: CASSERDPTDTQYF.

The chain carries TRBV6-5 and TRBJ2-3, with D tentatively TRBD1 or TRBD2 (5 bases each). Trimming stripped 4 bases from V and 1 base from J, with 9 bases between. Germline CDR1 and CDR2: MNHEY and SVGAGI. The CDR3 spans 14 residues. CDR3 coding DNA: TGTGCCAGCAGTTCGGGGCCCCGCACAGATACGCAGTATTTT. Translated, it gives CASSSGPRTDTQYF.

V gene TRBV6-4 combines with J gene TRBJ2-1, with 9 bases aligning to TRBD2. This CDR3 has 14 residues. J lost 8 bases, V lost 0 bases, and 2 bases had no gene match. Germline CDR1 reads MRHNA; CDR2 reads SNTAGT. The CDR3 sequence is CASSDSRGGHEQFF. CDR3 nucleotides: TGTGCCAGCAGTGACTCGCGGGGGGGCCATGAGCAGTTCTTC.

This chain links TRBV28 with TRBJ2-7; D assignment may be TRBD1 or TRBD2 (5 bases each). Germline V CDR1 and CDR2: MDHEN, SYDVKM. The CDR3 sequence is 15 residues long. Trimming removed 2 bases from V and 1 base from J, with 12 bases in between. The CDR3 DNA reads as TGTGCCAGCAGTTTAACCGGGACCGGATCCTACGAGCAGTACTTC. Translation gives CASSLTGTGSYEQYF.

The rearrangement joins TRBV18 to TRBJ2-4; perhaps TRBD2 as D (5 bases). Germline V lookup: CDR1 KGHSH, CDR2 LQKENI. Between the trimmed V and J ends, which lost 3 bases and 9 bases, there was a span of 18 bases. The CDR3 sequence is 15 residues long. As DNA, the CDR3 is TGTGCCAGCTCACCCCGGCGCTCCTTTGAGGGCATTCAGTACTTC. Translated, it gives CASSPRRSFEGIQYF.

Notes on this clone: At one end the junction does not follow the germline gene, possibly because of a read error. This rearrangement joins TRBV19 to TRBJ2-7; TRBD1 might be the D (5 bases). Germline V gives CDR1 LNHDA, CDR2 SQIVND (reference sequence). The CDR3 length is 13 residues. CDR3 in DNA: TGTGCCAGCAGTACGTCTCAGGGTTTCGAGCAGTACTTC. It translates to CASSTSQGFEQYF.

The chain recombines TRBV6-6 with TRBJ2-3; D perhaps matches TRBD2 (6 bases). Germline CDR1 is MNHNY and CDR2 is SVGAGI (reference sequence). Trimming took 7 bases from V and 5 from J, leaving 16 bases between them. The CDR3 runs to 14 residues. The chain's CDR3 is CASTLTGVIDTQYF. The CDR3 DNA is TGTGCCAGCACTCTAACGGGAGTTATAGATACGCAGTATTTT.

The sample holds one count of this clone. The chain combines TRBV6-5 with TRBJ2-1, with D perhaps TRBD1 or TRBD2 (5 bases each). The germline V and J ends were trimmed by 2 bases and 9 bases, with 11 bases remaining between them. The V gene's germline CDR1 is MNHEY and CDR2 SVGAGI. This CDR3 is 13 amino acids long. CDR3 in amino acids: CASSYEGRGEQFF. The CDR3 nucleotides are TGTGCCAGCAGTTACGAGGGACGTGGTGAGCAGTTCTTC.

The chain is built from TRBV3-1 (or the pseudogene TRBV3-2) and TRBJ2-1; 7 positions match TRBD1. The CDR3 runs 12 residues. V dropped 2 bases and J dropped 12; count of bases not matched to a gene: 4. CDR1 and CDR2 (germline): LGHDT, YNNKEL (reference sequence). CDR3 coding DNA: TGTGCCAGCAGCCAATCCCCAGGGGGGCAGTTCTTC. It codes for CASSQSPGGQFF.

The rearrangement links TRBV6-5 to TRBJ2-2; D might be TRBD1 or TRBD2, each matching 5 bases. The CDR3 is 12 residues long. Trimming shortened V by 7 bases and J by 4 bases, and 7 bases separated the two germline ends. CDR1 is MNHEY and CDR2 is SVGAGI in the germline V gene. The CDR3 coding sequence is TGTGCCAGCATGAGGGGCACCGGGGAGCTGTTTTTT. It is translated as CASMRGTGELFF.

The gene calls are TRBV28 and TRBJ2-1; D is possibly TRBD2 (7 bases). V shed 4 bases and J shed 8 bases, with 15 bases lying between them. CDR3 size: 14 residues. Germline CDR1 is MDHEN and CDR2 is SYDVKM. The CDR3 DNA sequence: TGTGCCAGCAGTTCACGGCAGGGGAGGGATGAGCAGTTCTTC. This translates into CASSSRQGRDEQFF.